This TCR beta chain comes out of a study of PD-1 blockade in classical Hodgkin lymphoma. Generated by immunoSEQ multiplex PCR, the TCRdb table keeps only in-frame clones and is missing some. Among about 41,000 clones listed, 65% to 70% were seen once. Study-wide findings and caveats: Baseline TCR diversity was reportedly lower in newly diagnosed patients than healthy donors.

As regards this clone: The antigen is unknown.

Sample time point: cycle 4 day 1 (C4D1), after six to seven weeks of nivolumab. Patients all relapsed after autologous stem cell transplantation, and there was variation in brentuximab vedotin exposure. Germline V gives CDR1 MDHEN, CDR2 SYDVKM. V was pared by 6 bases and J by 4 bases, with 17 bases between. The CDR3 has 15 residues. The sample in question was peripheral blood mononuclear cells (PBMCs), obtained before the fourth cycle of nivolumab. The TCR originated in a human donor with classical Hodgkin lymphoma. V is TRBV28 and J is TRBJ2-3, with D perhaps assigned TRBD1 or TRBD2 (5 bases each). The CDR3 nucleotides are TGTGCCAGCAGATTTCCGGGTGGGGGATCAGATACGCAGTATTTT. This codes for CASRFPGGGSDTQYF. Using reference TRBV28 and TRBJ2-3 for the parts outside the CDR3, the full variable domain is DVKVTQSSRYLVKRTGEKVFLECVQDMDHENMFWYRQDPGLGLRLIYFSYDVKMKEKGDIPEGYSVSREKKERFSLILESASTNQTSMYLCASRFPGGGSDTQYFGPGTRLTVL.